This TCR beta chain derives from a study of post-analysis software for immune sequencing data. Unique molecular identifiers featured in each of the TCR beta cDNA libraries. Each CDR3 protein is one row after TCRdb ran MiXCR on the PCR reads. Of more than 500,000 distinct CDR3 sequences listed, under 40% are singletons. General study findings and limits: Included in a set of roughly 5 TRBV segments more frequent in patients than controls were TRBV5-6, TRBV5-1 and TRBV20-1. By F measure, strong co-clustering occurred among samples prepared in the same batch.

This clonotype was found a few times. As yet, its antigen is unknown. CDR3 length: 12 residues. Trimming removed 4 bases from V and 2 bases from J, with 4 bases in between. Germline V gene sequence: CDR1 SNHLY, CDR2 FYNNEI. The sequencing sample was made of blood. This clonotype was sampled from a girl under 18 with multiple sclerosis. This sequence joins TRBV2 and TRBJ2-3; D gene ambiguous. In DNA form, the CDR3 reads TGTGCCAGCAGTGTGGACACAGATACGCAGTATTTT. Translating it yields CASSVDTDTQYF. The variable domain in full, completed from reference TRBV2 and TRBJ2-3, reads EPEVTQTPSHQVTQMGQEVILRCVPISNHLYFYWYRQILGQKVEFLVSFYNNEISEKSEIFDDQFSVERPDGSNFTLKIRSTKLEDSAMYFCASSVDTDTQYFGPGTRLTVL.